The source of this TCR beta chain is a study of blood T cell repertoires in COVID-19 (dated by TCRdb to the early 2020s). Broadly, across the study: Collaborator samples came from the United States, Italy and Spain and covered acute and convalescent phases of COVID-19. The prospective study material was composed of cDNA or gDNA derived from T cells, B-cell-depleted T cells, or PBMCs. The dataset comprised deeply sampled blood TCRbeta repertoires from subjects exposed to, actively infected with, or recovered from COVID-19. The repertoires were made available in a free public database intended to serve as a resource for research on the immune response to SARS-CoV-2. The samples were drawn from two sources: the first 160 participants of the ongoing ImmuneRACE study, and fewer than 1,500 subjects contributed by 6 global collaborators. A de-identified subject ID, COVID-19 status, age in years and sex were almost always included in the sample metadata. HLA class I and class II types, where available, came from metadata supplied by the sample provider rather than from assay-based typing. Study-level results and caveats: How much clinical and demographic metadata was included differed by source and by participant, and the metadata was provided uncurated.

In this sample, this clone turned up once. The antigen this receptor binds is unknown. Base qualities are not provided; no much larger clone lies one nucleotide away. Each collaborating institution followed its own protocols to collect whole blood in K2EDTA tubes. For TCRbeta analysis, collaborators shipped samples as frozen whole blood, isolated PBMCs, or DNA extracted from either of those sample types. Looking up the germline V gene yields CDR1 KGHSH and CDR2 LQKENI. V trim: 6 bases; J trim: 1 base; unmatched bases: 8. The CDR3 has 15 amino acids, counting the end cysteine and phenylalanine. CDR3 DNA only is kept here, 45 bases in frame from base 1. TCRbeta CDR3 regions were amplified from genomic DNA using the immunoSEQ Assay, a bias-controlled multiplex PCR. Under the source paper's analysis protocol: Nucleated cell counts per sample were estimated from amplification of reference gene primers within the assay. To quantify the absolute abundance of each unique TCRbeta CDR3 rearrangement, sequence reads were collapsed and filtered. For each sample, productive Simpson clonality was calculated by taking the square root of Simpson's diversity index across productive rearrangements. TCRdb's version of the immuneACCESS table is confined to in-frame rearrangements and falls short of the full clone set. An unresolved V gene accounts for under half of the shortfall where checked; the remainder is of unknown origin. The V and J calls and clone size were taken over from that table, and D and trimming were inferred from the DNA. This sample is represented by 39,000 or so clones; roughly 90% of them were singletons. The ten top clones hold approximately 2.1% of the sample.

This chain joins TRBV18 to TRBJ1-1, with 7 junctional bases fitting TRBD1. What was sequenced was peripheral blood. This TCR came from a man aged 45-65 years with active COVID-19. The CDR3 region reads CASSSGQAANTEAFF. The nucleotides are TGTGCCAGCTCCTCTGGACAGGCCGCGAACACTGAAGCTTTCTTT.